Below are 29 T cell receptor beta chains sequenced from a single sample in a study of cytomegalovirus exposure and HLA in healthy donors. 60 Vbeta and 13 Jbeta primers were used in PCR. The assay was immunoSEQ multiplex PCR, and TCRdb's table has in-frame clones only and misses some. Of some 120,000 clones detected, over 70% appear once; the ten largest clones hold around 4.2%. Sequenced input: PBMCs. The receptors stem from a woman aged 35 to 49 in good health and CMV-seronegative.

This clone has just a few counts. This rearrangement joins TRBV5-6 to TRBJ1-1; D call uncertain. The germline V gene has CDR1 SGHDT and CDR2 YYEEEE. V was trimmed by 2 bases and J by 5 bases, leaving 13 bases between them. The CDR3 loop spans 14 amino acids. This CDR3 is CASSFHGGGTEAFF. As DNA, the CDR3 is TGTGCCAGCAGCTTCCACGGAGGAGGGACTGAAGCTTTCTTT.

The chain uses TRBV7-6 and TRBJ1-1; 9 bases fit TRBD1. J lost 1 base, V lost 3 bases, and 9 bases had no gene match. The germline CDR1 and CDR2 sequences are SGHVS and FNYEAQ. There are 17 residues in the CDR3. CDR3 nucleotides: TGTGCCAGCAGCTTCCTCAGGACAGGGGATAGGAACACTGAAGCTTTCTTT. This codes for CASSFLRTGDRNTEAFF.

This chain joins TRBV28 and TRBJ1-2; D is perhaps TRBD1 (5 bases). The germline V gene encodes CDR1 MDHEN and CDR2 SYDVKM. The CDR3 contains 14 residues. V shed 4 bases and J shed 5 bases, with 14 bases lying between them. The CDR3 nucleotides are TGTGCCAGCAGTTCCGGGACTGAGAGATATGGCTACACCTTC. Translated, it gives CASSSGTERYGYTF.

The chain is built from TRBV6-5 and TRBJ2-7; D unclear. V was trimmed by 6 bases and J by 1 base, leaving 7 bases between them. In germline, CDR1 is MNHEY, CDR2 SVGAGI. The CDR3 length is 12 residues. In DNA form, the CDR3 reads TGTGCCAGCAGGGCAGGATCCTACGAGCAGTACTTC. It is translated as CASRAGSYEQYF.

This clone came up a few times. The rearrangement uses TRBV5-6 and TRBJ1-2; D is unresolved. The CDR3 consists of 14 residues. Trimming shortened V by 4 bases and J by 5 bases, and 15 bases separated the two germline ends. Germline assignment: CDR1 SGHDT and CDR2 YYEEEE. The CDR3 nucleotides are TGTGCCAGCAGCAAGCGGACTCAGAGATATGGCTACACCTTC. Its translation is CASSKRTQRYGYTF. Based on the CDR3 plus reference TRBV5-6 and TRBJ1-2, the full variable domain is DAGVTQSPTHLIKTRGQQVTLRCSPKSGHDTVSWYQQALGQGPQFIFQYYEEEERQRGNFPDRFSGHQFPNYSSELNVNALLLGDSALYLCASSKRTQRYGYTFGSGTRLTVV.

The chain uses TRBV29-1 and TRBJ1-1; weak D call: TRBD1 (6 bases). The ends were cut back, 1 base at V and 11 bases at J, with 11 bases in the middle. Germline CDR1 SQVTM, CDR2 ANQGSEA. The CDR3 totals 11 residues. The CDR3: CSVEVGGVAFF. The CDR3 DNA follows: TGCAGCGTTGAAGTAGGGGGGGTCGCTTTCTTT. Full variable domain (missing parts from reference TRBV29-1 and TRBJ1-1): SAVISQKPSRDICQRGTSLTIQCQVDSQVTMMFWYRQQPGQSLTLIATANQGSEATYESGFVIDKFPISRPNLTFSTLTVSNMSPEDSSIYLCSVEVGGVAFFGQGTRLTVV.

The chain joins TRBV15 to TRBJ2-3; TRBD2 matches at 13 bases. J gave up 3 bases and V 3 bases, and 12 bases lay outside the gene matches. The CDR3 sequence is 19 residues long. Germline CDR1 LNHNV, CDR2 YYDKDF (reference sequence). The chain's CDR3 is CATSRVRLAGGSGTDTQYF. CDR3 bases: TGTGCCACCAGCAGGGTTAGACTAGCGGGAGGATCGGGGACAGATACGCAGTATTTT.

This chain connects TRBV5-1 to TRBJ2-2, with no clear D. CDR3 length: 14 amino acids. CDR1 and CDR2 (germline): SGHRS, YFSETQ. The V and J ends lost 4 bases and 6 bases respectively, with 13 bases between them. The CDR3 loop reads CASSPGLTSGELFF. The CDR3 DNA follows: TGCGCCAGCAGCCCAGGCCTAACATCCGGGGAGCTGTTTTTT.

The table lists this clone with a few counts. V is TRBV2 and J is TRBJ2-2; 9 bases map to TRBD2. CDR3 length: 14 amino acids. The germline gives CDR1 SNHLY, CDR2 FYNNEI. The V and J ends lost 7 bases and 6 bases, in that order; junction bases with no gene match: 6. The CDR3 here is CASNAGGLPGELFF. In nucleotides, the CDR3 is TGTGCCAGCAACGCGGGAGGGCTGCCCGGGGAGCTGTTTTTT.

This rearrangement joins TRBV6-5 to TRBJ2-7, with 9 bases matching TRBD2. Germline V gene sequence: CDR1 MNHEY, CDR2 SVGAGI. V lost 2 bases and J lost 4; bases outside the gene matches: 6. CDR3 length: 15 residues. CDR3 sequence: CASSYGLAGTYEQYF. CDR3 nucleotide sequence: TGTGCCAGCAGTTACGGTCTAGCGGGGACGTACGAGCAGTACTTC.

V and J are TRBV27 and TRBJ1-5; no clear D gene. The CDR3 runs 12 residues. Germline CDR1 is MNHEY and CDR2 is SMNVEV (reference sequence). Trimming removed 2 bases at V and 4 bases at J, with 3 bases between. The CDR3, as DNA: TGTGCCAGCAGTTTACGTAATCAGCCCCAGCATTTT. It translates to CASSLRNQPQHF.

In nucleotides, the CDR3 is TGTGCCACCAGCAGAGATCAGTTGGCTGAAAAACTGTTTTTT. Its translation is CATSRDQLAEKLFF. The J gene is TRBJ1-4, the V gene TRBV15; D gene uncertain. The CDR3 sequence is 14 residues long. Trimming took 0 bases from V and 7 from J, leaving 9 bases between them. Germline V lookup: CDR1 LNHNV, CDR2 YYDKDF (reference sequence).

This chain joins TRBV18 and TRBJ2-7; 9 bases align to TRBD1. The CDR3 contains 14 residues. CDR1 is KGHSH and CDR2 is LQKENI in the germline V gene. Germline trimming cut 5 bases from V and 3 bases from J; bases unmatched to any gene: 5. This CDR3 reads CASSFRDRVYEQYF. As DNA, the CDR3 is TGTGCCAGCTCATTCCGGGACAGGGTCTACGAGCAGTACTTC.

This clone has just a few counts. The chain links TRBV5-1 to TRBJ1-1, with 9 bases fitting TRBD1. V lost 5 bases and J lost 4; bases outside the gene matches: 18. This CDR3 region has 18 residues. CDR1 is SGHRS and CDR2 is YFSETQ in the germline V gene. The CDR3 coding sequence is TGCGCCAGCAGTCGCGGAAACACCGGGACAGGGTGGGGCACTGAAGCTTTCTTT. Translated, it gives CASSRGNTGTGWGTEAFF.

CDR3 DNA: TGTGCCAGCAGTCGGACAGGGGGCGGGAACACTGAAGCTTTCTTT. Its translation is CASSRTGGGNTEAFF. The chain links TRBV6-5 to TRBJ1-1, with TRBD1 identical over 11 bases. The CDR3 extends over 15 amino acids. J lost 1 base, V lost 5 bases, and 3 bases had no gene match. Germline V lookup: CDR1 MNHEY, CDR2 SVGAGI.

V and J are TRBV9 and TRBJ1-4; D may be TRBD1 (6 bases). The CDR3 runs to 14 residues. CDR1 is SGDLS and CDR2 is YYNGEE in the germline V gene. The V end lost 3 bases, the J end lost 8 bases, and 14 bases lay between the germline ends. The chain's CDR3 is CASSDRVGGEKLFF. The CDR3 coding sequence is TGTGCCAGCAGCGACAGGGTCGGTGGCGAAAAACTGTTTTTT.

The chain uses TRBV9 and TRBJ1-1; 8 bases align to TRBD1. Germline V lookup: CDR1 SGDLS, CDR2 YYNGEE. Trimming took 0 bases from V and 6 from J; bases not matched to a gene: 1. The CDR3 is 13 residues long. Here the CDR3 DNA reads TGTGCCAGCAGCGTAGCAGGGGGCGCTGAAGCTTTCTTT. Translating gives CASSVAGGAEAFF.

This chain links TRBV2 with TRBJ2-7; D is perhaps TRBD1 (6 bases). Trimming stripped 10 bases from V and 5 bases from J, with 21 bases between. Germline V lookup: CDR1 SNHLY, CDR2 FYNNEI. The CDR3 is 14 amino acids. In DNA, the CDR3 is TGTGCCACCCAAGATTCACAGGGTTTGAACGAGCAGTACTTC. Translated, it gives CATQDSQGLNEQYF.

The J gene is TRBJ1-1, the V gene TRBV7-9, with 8 bases fitting TRBD1. J was trimmed by 1 base and V by 2 bases; bases with no gene match: 3. The V gene's germline CDR1 is SEHNR and CDR2 FQNEAQ (reference sequence). This CDR3 region has 15 residues. CDR3 coding DNA: TGTGCCAGCAGCTTATCCGGGACAGGGAACACTGAAGCTTTCTTT. It codes for CASSLSGTGNTEAFF.

This clone has only a few counts. V usage is TRBV6-1 and J usage is TRBJ2-1; no firm D call. V shed 10 bases and J shed 0 bases, with 16 bases lying between them. The germline V gene encodes CDR1 MNHNS and CDR2 SASEGT. This CDR3 is built from 15 residues. The chain's CDR3 is CATLLTPSSYNEQFF. The DNA for the CDR3 is TGTGCCACCCTTCTTACTCCAAGCTCCTACAATGAGCAGTTCTTC.

This chain uses TRBV4-3 with TRBJ2-7; weak D call: TRBD2 (6 bases). V shed 0 bases and J shed 0 bases, with 6 bases lying between them. This CDR3 region has 14 residues. From germline, CDR1 is LGHNA and CDR2 YSLEER. In DNA, the CDR3 is TGCGCCAGCAGCCAAGAACTAGCCTCCTACGAGCAGTACTTC. Translation gives CASSQELASYEQYF.

This chain joins TRBV4-2 and TRBJ1-1; D gene uncertain. Germline-derived CDR1 and CDR2 are LGHNA and YNFKEQ. The CDR3 is 13 residues long. Trimming stripped 4 bases from V and 0 bases from J, with 6 bases between. The CDR3 DNA reads as TGTGCCAGCAGCCTCGAGCTGAACACTGAAGCTTTCTTT. Its protein product is CASSLELNTEAFF.

The rearrangement uses TRBV6-1 and TRBJ1-1, with D hard to call. V shed 6 bases and J shed 0 bases, with 5 bases lying between them. Per germline, CDR1 MNHNS and CDR2 SASEGT. There are 12 residues in the CDR3. The CDR3 spells CASRLLNTEAFF. CDR3 in DNA: TGTGCCAGCAGACTCCTGAACACTGAAGCTTTCTTT.

A few counts support this clone. This chain joins TRBV9 and TRBJ2-3, with TRBD2 matching over 10 bases. Germline CDR1 and CDR2: SGDLS and YYNGEE. The CDR3 is 16 amino acids. Losses at the gene ends were 0 bases for V and 6 bases for J; bases not matched to a gene: 7. The chain's CDR3 is CASSVGLAGDSDTQYF. The CDR3 DNA sequence: TGTGCCAGCAGCGTAGGTCTAGCGGGAGACTCGGATACGCAGTATTTT.

This clone was detected a few times. The J gene is TRBJ2-1, the V gene TRBV9, with 9 bases that match TRBD2. Trimming cost V 0 bases and J 2 bases; bases outside gene matches: 12. This CDR3 is built from 19 residues. Germline assignment: CDR1 SGDLS and CDR2 YYNGEE. CDR3 sequence reads: CASSVGSGRGGGTYNEQFF. CDR3 nucleotides: TGTGCCAGCAGCGTAGGATCTGGGCGGGGGGGCGGGACCTACAATGAGCAGTTCTTC.

The chain is built from TRBV7-9 and TRBJ1-1; D may be TRBD1 (6 bases). CDR1 is SEHNR and CDR2 is FQNEAQ in the germline V gene (reference sequence). Between the trimmed V and J ends, which lost 5 bases and 1 base, there was a span of 17 bases. The CDR3 is 16 amino acids. CDR3 region: CASSPPGGLWNTEAFF. The CDR3 nucleotides read TGTGCCAGCAGCCCGCCGGGGGGGCTTTGGAACACTGAAGCTTTCTTT.

The rearrangement uses TRBV4-3 and TRBJ1-6, with D tentatively TRBD1 (6 bases). The CDR3 extends over 16 amino acids. The V gene's germline CDR1 is LGHNA and CDR2 YSLEER. Trimming removed 2 bases from V and 10 bases from J, with 18 bases in between. In DNA, the CDR3 is TGCGCCAGCAGCCAACAGTCCACAGGGCCGGGCTCACCCCTCCACTTT. Translated, it gives CASSQQSTGPGSPLHF.

The V call is TRBV18, the J call TRBJ1-1, with D perhaps TRBD1 (5 bases). CDR1 and CDR2 (germline): KGHSH, LQKENI. The CDR3 length is 16 residues. Trimming took 2 bases from V and 1 from J, leaving 14 bases between them. CDR3 amino acids: CASSPSVGGPNTEAFF. The DNA of the CDR3 is TGTGCCAGCTCACCATCAGTGGGGGGACCGAACACTGAAGCTTTCTTT.

The gene calls are TRBV5-1 and TRBJ1-6, with a tentative D call TRBD1 (5 bases). Germline V gives CDR1 SGHRS, CDR2 YFSETQ. The CDR3 has 17 amino acids. Between the trimmed V and J ends, which lost 0 bases and 5 bases, there was a span of 15 bases. The CDR3 here is CASSLAVGRLDNSPLHF. CDR3 DNA sequence: TGCGCCAGCAGCTTGGCTGTGGGGCGCTTAGATAATTCACCCCTCCACTTT.